The entry below describes one T cell receptor (beta chain). This clone has a handful of counts. The specificity of this receptor is unknown. One base away there is no much larger clone; base qualities are not given. This specimen comes from a study of blood T cell repertoires in COVID-19 (TCRdb year 2020). Turning to the overall study: The collaborator samples originated in the United States, Italy and Spain and spanned the acute and convalescent phases of COVID-19. The material from the prospective study consisted of cDNA or gDNA derived from T cells, B-cell-depleted T cells, or PBMCs. The samples were drawn from the first 160 participants of the ongoing ImmuneRACE study and from 1,254 subjects provided by 6 global collaborators. Subjects who had been exposed to COVID-19, were actively infected with it, or had recovered from it provided the deeply sampled blood TCRbeta repertoires that made up the dataset. The repertoires were released in a freely available public database intended as a resource for research on the immune response to SARS-CoV-2. Where HLA class I and class II types were available, the types were taken from metadata supplied by the sample provider, not from assay-based typing. Sample metadata almost always included a de-identified subject ID, COVID-19 status, age in years and sex. What the work shows at the level of the full study, not this receptor alone: The quantity of clinical and demographic metadata differed by source and by participant and was supplied without curation.

TCRbeta CDR3 regions were amplified from genomic DNA by means of the immunoSEQ Assay, a bias-controlled multiplex PCR. The source study handled its data this way. The number of nucleated cells in each sample was estimated from the amplification of reference gene primers within the assay. To quantify the absolute abundance of each unique TCRbeta CDR3 rearrangement, sequence reads were collapsed and filtered. For each sample, productive Simpson clonality was calculated by taking the square root of Simpson's diversity index across productive rearrangements. The source is immuneACCESS, and TCRdb retained only in-frame sequences with V and J called. Part of the clones is not carried over; for the studies checked, unresolved V genes explain less than half of this, and the remainder is unexplained. V, J and clone size derive from that table, while D and trimming were established from the DNA sequence. Here the sample has about 130,000 clones; about four fifths occur a single time. About a sixth of the sample rests with the top ten.

Via the germline V gene, CDR1 is SGHRS and CDR2 YFSETQ. V loses 4 bases at its end and J loses 0 bases; junction bases beyond the gene matches: 1. Including cysteine and phenylalanine, the CDR3 has 14 amino acids. Solely the CDR3 DNA is kept, with 42 bases framed from the first base. One collaborating source in Seattle enrolled patients during active infection and followed them longitudinally through the course of disease. Whole blood was collected in K2EDTA tubes by collaborating institutions according to the institutions' own protocols. For TCRbeta analysis, collaborators shipped samples in one of three forms: frozen whole blood, isolated PBMCs, or DNA extracted from either of those sample types.

Material: peripheral blood. Recombination linked TRBV5-1 to TRBJ2-3, with TRBD2 identical over 8 junction bases. The sequence derives from a man aged 25-45 years with COVID-19, enrolled during active disease. The nucleotide sequence reads as follows: TGCGCCAGCAGCGGCGGGGGGAGCACAGATACGCAGTATTTT. Its amino acids are CASSGGGSTDTQYF.